The 10 T cell receptor beta chains reported below all come from one sample, sequenced in a study of OX40 agonist ivuxolimab in advanced cancers. Clones were sequenced by immunoSEQ multiplex PCR, and TCRdb holds only the in-frame ones, with some missing. The repertoire holds under 40,000 clones, with roughly 76% as singletons. The material sequenced was CD4+ or CD8+ T cells sorted from blood, taken in a trial of the OX40 agonist ivuxolimab. Receptor source: an adult with an advanced solid tumor such as melanoma, head and neck, liver or kidney cancer.

This clone has just one count. V gene TRBV28 combines with J gene TRBJ2-3, with 9 bases fitting TRBD1. V shed 6 bases and J 3 bases; nucleotides not matched to a gene: 4. Germline V gives CDR1 MDHEN, CDR2 SYDVKM. This CDR3 spans 14 amino acids. In nucleotides, the CDR3 is TGTGCCAGCAGGCGGGACAGGGTAACAGATACGCAGTATTTT. Protein: CASRRDRVTDTQYF.

The rearrangement links TRBV11-3 to TRBJ2-7, with D unresolved. CDR1 and CDR2 (germline): SGHNT, YENEEA. Trimming took 4 bases from V and 0 from J, leaving 10 bases between them. The CDR3 covers 14 residues. For the CDR3, the DNA is TGTGCCAGCAGCTCGTCCCCCTCCTCCTACGAGCAGTACTTC. Its translation is CASSSSPSSYEQYF.

The sample holds a few counts of this clone. The chain combines TRBV5-6 with TRBJ1-6; TRBD1 is a possible D gene (5 bases). Deletions cut 0 bases from V and 10 bases from J, with 11 bases between. Germline V gene data show CDR1 as SGHDT and CDR2 as YYEEEE. The CDR3 loop spans 14 amino acids. The CDR3 DNA follows: TGTGCCAGCAGCTTGGAGAGGGGTCGATCACCCCTCCACTTT. It encodes CASSLERGRSPLHF. Drawing the rest from reference TRBV5-6 and TRBJ1-6, the complete variable domain is DAGVTQSPTHLIKTRGQQVTLRCSPKSGHDTVSWYQQALGQGPQFIFQYYEEEERQRGNFPDRFSGHQFPNYSSELNVNALLLGDSALYLCASSLERGRSPLHFGNGTRLTVT.

The chain links TRBV28 to TRBJ2-2, with D perhaps TRBD1 (5 bases). The V gene lost 1 base and the J gene lost 8 bases, with 11 bases spanning the gap. This CDR3 region has 14 residues. Germline assignment: CDR1 MDHEN and CDR2 SYDVKM. CDR3 protein: CASSLSGSLGELFF. For the CDR3, the DNA is TGTGCCAGCAGTTTATCAGGGTCCCTGGGGGAGCTGTTTTTT.

The J gene is TRBJ1-6, the V gene TRBV2; D is possibly TRBD1 (6 bases). The V end lost 5 bases, the J end lost 10 bases, and 15 bases lay between the germline ends. CDR3 length: 14 residues. Germline lookup yields CDR1 SNHLY and CDR2 FYNNEI. CDR3 nucleotides: TGTGCCAGCAGTTTCACAGGGACACACTCACCCCTCCACTTT. It specifies CASSFTGTHSPLHF.

This clone was detected once. J is TRBJ1-1 and V is TRBV10-3; the D is unclear. This CDR3 region has 14 residues. Trimming cost V 5 bases and J 5 bases, with 15 bases left between them. CDR1 is ENHRY and CDR2 is SYGVKD in the germline V gene. CDR3 sequence (DNA): TGTGCCATCAGTTTCTCGGGAGCGGATACTGAAGCTTTCTTT. It specifies CAISFSGADTEAFF.

CDR3 in amino acids: CASSPGSGTEAFF. In DNA, the CDR3 is TGTGCCAGCAGCCCGGGGAGTGGCACTGAAGCTTTCTTT. The chain recombines TRBV5-6 with TRBJ1-1; D gene unclear. CDR1 and CDR2 (germline): SGHDT, YYEEEE. V lost 4 bases and J lost 4, with 11 bases in between. The CDR3 has 13 residues.

The chain couples TRBV4-1 to TRBJ2-7, with D possibly TRBD2 on 5 matching bases. Germline loops: CDR1 MGHRA, CDR2 YSYEKL. The germline V and J ends were trimmed by 0 bases and 4 bases, with 13 bases remaining between them. CDR3 length: 15 residues. CDR3 sequence reads: CASSQERVQGYEQYF. CDR3 coding DNA: TGCGCCAGCAGCCAAGAGAGGGTACAAGGTTACGAGCAGTACTTC.

The chain combines TRBV5-1 with TRBJ1-2, with TRBD1 as a possible D gene (5 bases). The V gene's germline CDR1 is SGHRS and CDR2 YFSETQ. The CDR3 length is 14 residues. V was shortened by 0 bases and J by 5 bases, with 11 bases between the two germline ends. DNA of the CDR3: TGCGCCAGCAGCTTGGGGGACGCGACGTATGGCTACACCTTC. It specifies CASSLGDATYGYTF.

The genes are TRBV6-6 and TRBJ1-4; TRBD1 matches at 8 bases. CDR3 length: 14 amino acids. The trim removed 6 bases at V and 7 bases at J, leaving 7 bases unmatched. Germline loops: CDR1 MNHNY, CDR2 SVGAGI (reference sequence). The CDR3 sequence: CASRITGGGEKLFF. The CDR3 nucleotides are TGTGCCAGCAGGATAACAGGGGGTGGTGAAAAACTGTTTTTT.